One and the same sample provided the 25 T cell receptor beta chains below, sequenced in a study of cytomegalovirus exposure and HLA in healthy donors. The PCR was carried out with 60 Vbeta primers and 13 Jbeta primers. TCRdb keeps only in-frame clones here, not all; method: immunoSEQ multiplex PCR. The table includes about 99,000 clones, about 80% detected once. Sample: PBMCs. Receptors were obtained from a woman under 30 in good health and CMV-seropositive.

This clone turned up a few times. The V gene is TRBV2, the J gene TRBJ2-7; tentative D call: TRBD2 (6 bases). V was clipped by 5 bases and J by 4 bases, with 21 bases between them. CDR1 is SNHLY, CDR2 FYNNEI, per germline. The CDR3 totals 16 residues. The DNA of the CDR3 is TGTGCCAGCAGTAAAGGGGTAGGGTCCGGGAGTTACGAGCAGTACTTC. Amino acids: CASSKGVGSGSYEQYF.

V is TRBV18 and J is TRBJ1-1; tentatively, D is TRBD1 (5 bases). The ends were cut back, 2 bases at V and 5 bases at J, with 15 bases in the middle. Per germline, CDR1 KGHSH and CDR2 LQKENI. The length of the CDR3 is 15 residues. As DNA, the CDR3 is TGTGCCAGCTCACCAATTCAGGGTCGTGATACTGAAGCTTTCTTT. It encodes CASSPIQGRDTEAFF.

This chain joins TRBV4-1 and TRBJ2-1; 13 bases are a match to TRBD2. V lost 5 bases to trimming and J lost 9 bases; unmatched junction nucleotides: 7. The germline V gene has CDR1 MGHRA and CDR2 YSYEKL. The CDR3 contains 15 residues. For the CDR3, the DNA is TGCGCCAGCAGCAGAGGGACTAGCGGGATGCTTGAGCAGTTCTTC. It yields the protein CASSRGTSGMLEQFF.

The gene calls are TRBV5-1 and TRBJ2-3; TRBD2 matches at 11 bases. The CDR3 sequence is 15 residues long. Germline lookup yields CDR1 SGHRS and CDR2 YFSETQ. V trimming: 10 bases; J trimming: 0 bases; junction bases outside the gene matches: 7. The CDR3 DNA reads TGCGCCTCAACCCGGACTAGCGGGAGCACAGATACGCAGTATTTT. Its protein product is CASTRTSGSTDTQYF.

The V call is TRBV19, the J call TRBJ2-1, with a weak D call TRBD2 (6 bases). The CDR3 consists of 15 residues. Trimming took 3 bases from V and 2 from J, leaving 11 bases between them. Germline CDR1 reads LNHDA; CDR2 reads SQIVND (reference sequence). This CDR3 reads CASSMGGAPYNEQFF. The CDR3 coding sequence is TGTGCCAGTAGTATGGGCGGGGCTCCCTACAATGAGCAGTTCTTC. The entire variable domain, with the rest obtained from reference TRBV19 and TRBJ2-1, is as follows: DGGITQSPKYLFRKEGQNVTLSCEQNLNHDAMYWYRQDPGQGLRLIYYSQIVNDFQKGDIAEGYSVSREKKESFPLTVTSAQKNPTAFYLCASSMGGAPYNEQFFGPGTRLTVL.

The chain combines TRBV2 with TRBJ2-2, with 10 bases fitting TRBD2. Trimming took 5 bases from V and 7 from J; bases not matched to a gene: 10. CDR1 is SNHLY and CDR2 is FYNNEI in the germline V gene. The CDR3 covers 16 residues. CDR3 nucleotide sequence: TGTGCCAGCAGTTGGGGGGCTAGCGGGAGTGGCGGGGAGCTGTTTTTT. Protein product: CASSWGASGSGGELFF.

V gene TRBV7-2 combines with J gene TRBJ2-7, with D possibly TRBD1 on 5 matching bases. V was pared by 0 bases and J by 0 bases, with 6 bases between. Per the germline V gene, CDR1 is SGHTA and CDR2 is FQGNSA. The CDR3 covers 14 residues. The CDR3 loop is CASSLARASYEQYF. The CDR3 DNA sequence: TGTGCCAGCAGCTTAGCCAGGGCCTCCTACGAGCAGTACTTC.

V and J are TRBV19 and TRBJ1-1; 12 nucleotides align to TRBD1. The V segment lost 7 bases and the J segment 5 bases; nucleotides outside the gene matches: 11. The CDR3 totals 16 residues. Germline V gene lookup returns CDR1 LNHDA and CDR2 SQIVND (reference sequence). The CDR3 DNA is TGTGCCAGTACGGGTGGGACAGGGGGCGCGAAGACTGAAGCTTTCTTT. It encodes CASTGGTGGAKTEAFF.

The chain joins TRBV5-1 to TRBJ2-2, with TRBD2 matching over 7 bases. CDR1 SGHRS and CDR2 YFSETQ come from the germline V gene. V was pared by 0 bases and J by 4 bases, with 12 bases of the junction left unmatched. The CDR3 has 18 amino acids. CDR3 coding DNA: TGCGCCAGCAGCTTGGCCCCCTCGCTAGCGGATACCACCGGGGAGCTGTTTTTT. It yields the protein CASSLAPSLADTTGELFF.

The rearrangement joins TRBV27 to TRBJ1-5, with D perhaps TRBD1 (6 bases). CDR1 is MNHEY, CDR2 SMNVEV, per germline (reference sequence). V was cut by 1 base and J by 4 bases, with 14 bases left in between. This CDR3 comprises 16 residues. The CDR3 bases are TGTGCCAGCAGTTTATACTACGGGGGGCAAAATCAGCCCCAGCATTTT. Translation gives CASSLYYGGQNQPQHF.

The chain uses TRBV6-6 and TRBJ2-1; D is perhaps TRBD2 (6 bases). The CDR3 consists of 14 residues. CDR1 is MNHNY and CDR2 is SVGAGI in the germline V gene (reference sequence). Deletions cut 7 bases from V and 7 bases from J, with 17 bases between. The CDR3 sequence: CASTSIGGTNEQFF. CDR3 DNA: TGTGCCAGCACCTCAATTGGCGGGACGAATGAGCAGTTCTTC.

The chain links TRBV6-5 to TRBJ2-7, with D possibly being TRBD1 (5 bases). The CDR3 has 13 amino acids. CDR1 and CDR2 from the germline V gene are MNHEY and SVGAGI. The V end lost 0 bases, the J end lost 6 bases, and 9 bases lay between the germline ends. The CDR3 loop reads CASSYSIGVEQYF. The DNA of the CDR3 is TGTGCCAGCAGTTACTCGATAGGGGTCGAGCAGTACTTC.

The chain has TRBV19 and TRBJ2-2; 10 bases are shared with TRBD2. V gave up 7 bases and J gave up 5 bases; unmatched junction bases: 13. CDR3 size: 17 residues. CDR1 and CDR2 (germline): LNHDA, SQIVND (reference sequence). The chain's CDR3 is CASTEVPGLAFTGELFF. In DNA form, the CDR3 reads TGTGCCAGTACCGAGGTCCCGGGACTAGCGTTTACCGGGGAGCTGTTTTTT.

The V gene is TRBV11-2, the J gene TRBJ1-4; 10 nucleotides agree with TRBD1. CDR1 SGHAT and CDR2 FQNNGV come from the germline V gene. The CDR3 runs to 13 residues. V trimming: 0 bases; J trimming: 15 bases; junction bases outside the gene matches: 4. CDR3 sequence reads: CASSLDRQGAVFF. The DNA for the CDR3 is TGTGCCAGCAGCTTAGATAGACAGGGGGCTGTGTTTTTT.

The CDR3 is CAGSTGSNQPQHF. CDR3 nucleotides: TGTGCCGGATCGACAGGGAGCAATCAGCCCCAGCATTTT. The chain combines TRBV30 with TRBJ1-5, with TRBD1 matching 7 bases. Germline CDR1 and CDR2: GTSNPN and SVGIG (reference sequence). The CDR3 has 13 amino acids. Losses at the gene ends were 8 bases for V and 1 base for J; bases not matched to a gene: 5. Based on the CDR3 plus reference TRBV30 and TRBJ1-5, the full variable domain is SQTIHQWPATLVQPVGSPLSLECTVEGTSNPNLYWYRQAAGRGLQLLFYSVGIGQISSEVPQNLSASRPQDRQFILSSKKLLLSDSGFYLCAGSTGSNQPQHFGDGTRLSIL.

This rearrangement joins TRBV10-3 to TRBJ2-6; 9 bases fit TRBD2. The V gene end was trimmed by 10 bases and the J gene end by 0 bases; junction bases not matched to a gene: 4. CDR3 length equals 15 residues. Per the germline V gene, CDR1 is ENHRY and CDR2 is SYGVKD. This chain's CDR3 is CATTSGGSGANVLTF. The CDR3 bases are TGTGCCACGACTAGCGGAGGCTCTGGGGCCAACGTCCTGACTTTC.

This clone was counted only a few times. The rearrangement joins TRBV5-1 to TRBJ1-1, with D tentatively TRBD1 (6 bases). V was trimmed by 1 base and J by 5 bases, leaving 24 bases between them. The CDR3 contains 18 residues. CDR1 and CDR2 from the germline V gene are SGHRS and YFSETQ. The CDR3 nucleotides are TGCGCCAGCAGCTTGCTGTCCCAGGGGCTCGGTAGACAGACTGAAGCTTTCTTT. Protein sequence: CASSLLSQGLGRQTEAFF.

A word on this clone: The same CDR3 arises from other DNA sequences in this sample as well. This chain uses TRBV6-5 with TRBJ1-1; D is ambiguous. With 5 bases removed from V and 0 bases from J, the gap between germline ends came to 10 bases. The CDR3 contains 14 residues. Germline V gives CDR1 MNHEY, CDR2 SVGAGI. The CDR3 coding sequence is TGTGCCAGCAGTCGTACAGAAATGAACACTGAAGCTTTCTTT. The encoded protein is CASSRTEMNTEAFF.

This clone was observed a few times. The CDR3 DNA reads as TGCGCCAGCAGCCAAGAGTTCCGGCTAGCGGGAACCTACGAGCAGTACTTC. Encoded protein: CASSQEFRLAGTYEQYF. The chain has TRBV4-1 and TRBJ2-7; 9 nucleotides align to TRBD2. J gave up 2 bases and V 0 bases, and 8 bases lay outside the gene matches. Germline lookup yields CDR1 MGHRA and CDR2 YSYEKL. This CDR3 comprises 17 residues.

The chain uses TRBV9 and TRBJ2-1, with D uncertain. Looked up from germline, CDR1 is SGDLS and CDR2 is YYNGEE. The CDR3 length is 12 residues. The V and J ends lost 0 bases and 7 bases respectively, with 5 bases between them. In DNA form, the CDR3 reads TGTGCCAGCAGCGTAGGCGTGAATGAGCAGTTCTTC. This encodes CASSVGVNEQFF.

The chain combines TRBV19 with TRBJ1-5; D may be TRBD1 (5 bases). CDR1 is LNHDA and CDR2 is SQIVND in the germline V gene (reference sequence). The CDR3 sequence is 15 residues long. The ends were cut back, 0 bases at V and 1 base at J, with 7 bases in the middle. The CDR3 DNA sequence: TGTGCCAGTAGTATAGACTCAGGGAGCAATCAGCCCCAGCATTTT. Protein sequence: CASSIDSGSNQPQHF.

The chain carries TRBV6-1 and TRBJ2-1; 7 bases agree with TRBD2. Germline V gives CDR1 MNHNS, CDR2 SASEGT. This CDR3 has 15 amino acids. V dropped 3 bases and J dropped 4; count of bases not matched to a gene: 6. The CDR3: CASSEWLADYNEQFF. CDR3 coding DNA: TGTGCCAGCAGTGAGTGGCTAGCGGATTACAATGAGCAGTTCTTC.

This chain joins TRBV27 and TRBJ1-5; the D gene is possibly TRBD1 (5 bases). Germline V CDR1 and CDR2: MNHEY, SMNVEV (reference sequence). V dropped 1 base and J dropped 3 bases, with 10 bases sitting between them. This CDR3 is 15 amino acids long. Here the CDR3 DNA reads TGTGCCAGCAGTTTATGGGGGGATTCCAATCAGCCCCAGCATTTT. Translated: CASSLWGDSNQPQHF.

J is TRBJ2-3 and V is TRBV29-1, with 10 bases fitting TRBD2. The germline V gene has CDR1 SQVTM and CDR2 ANQGSEA. The CDR3 is 16 amino acids. J lost 1 base, V lost 6 bases, and 10 bases had no gene match. The CDR3 DNA follows: TGCAGCGTCTACCGATGGGGGACTAGCGGCACAGATACGCAGTATTTT. Its translation: CSVYRWGTSGTDTQYF.

The J gene is TRBJ1-2, the V gene TRBV4-1; possibly TRBD1 for D (5 bases). Per the germline V gene, CDR1 is MGHRA and CDR2 is YSYEKL. The V end was cut by 4 bases, the J end by 8 bases, with 8 bases between. The CDR3 loop spans 11 amino acids. CDR3 loop: CASSPGGGYTF. The CDR3 region has the DNA TGCGCCAGCAGCCCGGGGGGAGGCTACACCTTC.